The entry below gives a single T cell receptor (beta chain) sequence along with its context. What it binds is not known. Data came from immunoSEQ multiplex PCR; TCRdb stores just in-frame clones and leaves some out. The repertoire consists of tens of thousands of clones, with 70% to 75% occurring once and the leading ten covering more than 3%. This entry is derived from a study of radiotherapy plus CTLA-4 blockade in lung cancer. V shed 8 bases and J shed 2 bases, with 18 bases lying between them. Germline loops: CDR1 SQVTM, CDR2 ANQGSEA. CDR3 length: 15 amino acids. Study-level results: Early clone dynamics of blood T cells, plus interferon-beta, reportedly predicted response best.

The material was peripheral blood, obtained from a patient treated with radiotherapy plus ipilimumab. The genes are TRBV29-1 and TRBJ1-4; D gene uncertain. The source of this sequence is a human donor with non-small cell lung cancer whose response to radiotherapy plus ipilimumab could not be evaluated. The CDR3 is CSILEGAGTNEKLFF. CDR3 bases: TGCAGCATTCTCGAGGGCGCGGGGACTAATGAAAAACTGTTTTTT.